The 4 T cell receptor beta chains below come from one sample, sequenced in a study of response to subunit inactivated influenza vaccine. TCRdb itself ran the RT-PCR reads through MiXCR, one entry per CDR3 protein. This sample has about half a million distinct CDR3 sequences, with roughly 8.2% found just once. This specimen was PBMCs from blood, taken about 24 months after vaccination. The origin of the receptors is a man between 50 and 69 years old who received an inactivated influenza vaccine.

This clonotype came up a few times. This chain joins TRBV20-1 and TRBJ1-5; weak D call: TRBD1 (6 bases). V was trimmed by 3 bases and J by 11 bases, leaving 14 bases between them. Germline CDR1 reads DFQATT; CDR2 reads SNEGSKA (reference sequence). The CDR3 has 12 amino acids. CDR3 nucleotide sequence: TGCAGTGCTAGGGTACAGGGTGGGGCCCAGCATTTT. Its protein is CSARVQGGAQHF.

This clonotype showed up many times. V usage is TRBV20-1 and J usage is TRBJ1-1; D not certain. V lost 3 bases and J 7 bases, leaving 12 bases between the germline ends. Looked up from germline, CDR1 is DFQATT and CDR2 is SNEGSKA (reference sequence). This CDR3 region has 12 residues. CDR3 loop: CSASDGRVEAFF. The CDR3 DNA reads TGCAGTGCTAGCGATGGGAGAGTTGAAGCTTTCTTT.

This clonotype occurred many times. V gene TRBV2 combines with J gene TRBJ2-1; 9 nucleotides match TRBD2. The trim removed 5 bases at V and 3 bases at J, leaving 5 bases unmatched. The CDR3 is 15 residues long. Germline values: CDR1 SNHLY, CDR2 FYNNEI. CDR3 DNA: TGTGCCAGCAGTCCCGGGACTAGCTACTACAATGAGCAGTTCTTC. Amino acids: CASSPGTSYYNEQFF.

V usage is TRBV19 and J usage is TRBJ2-3; 8 nucleotides align to TRBD2. The CDR3 sequence is 15 residues long. The J segment lost 6 bases and the V segment lost 2 bases, leaving 7 bases of the junction unmatched. CDR1 is LNHDA and CDR2 is SQIVND in the germline V gene (reference sequence). CDR3 in DNA: TGTGCCAGTAGTATACAGCGGGGGCCTCAGGATACGCAGTATTTT. Its protein is CASSIQRGPQDTQYF.